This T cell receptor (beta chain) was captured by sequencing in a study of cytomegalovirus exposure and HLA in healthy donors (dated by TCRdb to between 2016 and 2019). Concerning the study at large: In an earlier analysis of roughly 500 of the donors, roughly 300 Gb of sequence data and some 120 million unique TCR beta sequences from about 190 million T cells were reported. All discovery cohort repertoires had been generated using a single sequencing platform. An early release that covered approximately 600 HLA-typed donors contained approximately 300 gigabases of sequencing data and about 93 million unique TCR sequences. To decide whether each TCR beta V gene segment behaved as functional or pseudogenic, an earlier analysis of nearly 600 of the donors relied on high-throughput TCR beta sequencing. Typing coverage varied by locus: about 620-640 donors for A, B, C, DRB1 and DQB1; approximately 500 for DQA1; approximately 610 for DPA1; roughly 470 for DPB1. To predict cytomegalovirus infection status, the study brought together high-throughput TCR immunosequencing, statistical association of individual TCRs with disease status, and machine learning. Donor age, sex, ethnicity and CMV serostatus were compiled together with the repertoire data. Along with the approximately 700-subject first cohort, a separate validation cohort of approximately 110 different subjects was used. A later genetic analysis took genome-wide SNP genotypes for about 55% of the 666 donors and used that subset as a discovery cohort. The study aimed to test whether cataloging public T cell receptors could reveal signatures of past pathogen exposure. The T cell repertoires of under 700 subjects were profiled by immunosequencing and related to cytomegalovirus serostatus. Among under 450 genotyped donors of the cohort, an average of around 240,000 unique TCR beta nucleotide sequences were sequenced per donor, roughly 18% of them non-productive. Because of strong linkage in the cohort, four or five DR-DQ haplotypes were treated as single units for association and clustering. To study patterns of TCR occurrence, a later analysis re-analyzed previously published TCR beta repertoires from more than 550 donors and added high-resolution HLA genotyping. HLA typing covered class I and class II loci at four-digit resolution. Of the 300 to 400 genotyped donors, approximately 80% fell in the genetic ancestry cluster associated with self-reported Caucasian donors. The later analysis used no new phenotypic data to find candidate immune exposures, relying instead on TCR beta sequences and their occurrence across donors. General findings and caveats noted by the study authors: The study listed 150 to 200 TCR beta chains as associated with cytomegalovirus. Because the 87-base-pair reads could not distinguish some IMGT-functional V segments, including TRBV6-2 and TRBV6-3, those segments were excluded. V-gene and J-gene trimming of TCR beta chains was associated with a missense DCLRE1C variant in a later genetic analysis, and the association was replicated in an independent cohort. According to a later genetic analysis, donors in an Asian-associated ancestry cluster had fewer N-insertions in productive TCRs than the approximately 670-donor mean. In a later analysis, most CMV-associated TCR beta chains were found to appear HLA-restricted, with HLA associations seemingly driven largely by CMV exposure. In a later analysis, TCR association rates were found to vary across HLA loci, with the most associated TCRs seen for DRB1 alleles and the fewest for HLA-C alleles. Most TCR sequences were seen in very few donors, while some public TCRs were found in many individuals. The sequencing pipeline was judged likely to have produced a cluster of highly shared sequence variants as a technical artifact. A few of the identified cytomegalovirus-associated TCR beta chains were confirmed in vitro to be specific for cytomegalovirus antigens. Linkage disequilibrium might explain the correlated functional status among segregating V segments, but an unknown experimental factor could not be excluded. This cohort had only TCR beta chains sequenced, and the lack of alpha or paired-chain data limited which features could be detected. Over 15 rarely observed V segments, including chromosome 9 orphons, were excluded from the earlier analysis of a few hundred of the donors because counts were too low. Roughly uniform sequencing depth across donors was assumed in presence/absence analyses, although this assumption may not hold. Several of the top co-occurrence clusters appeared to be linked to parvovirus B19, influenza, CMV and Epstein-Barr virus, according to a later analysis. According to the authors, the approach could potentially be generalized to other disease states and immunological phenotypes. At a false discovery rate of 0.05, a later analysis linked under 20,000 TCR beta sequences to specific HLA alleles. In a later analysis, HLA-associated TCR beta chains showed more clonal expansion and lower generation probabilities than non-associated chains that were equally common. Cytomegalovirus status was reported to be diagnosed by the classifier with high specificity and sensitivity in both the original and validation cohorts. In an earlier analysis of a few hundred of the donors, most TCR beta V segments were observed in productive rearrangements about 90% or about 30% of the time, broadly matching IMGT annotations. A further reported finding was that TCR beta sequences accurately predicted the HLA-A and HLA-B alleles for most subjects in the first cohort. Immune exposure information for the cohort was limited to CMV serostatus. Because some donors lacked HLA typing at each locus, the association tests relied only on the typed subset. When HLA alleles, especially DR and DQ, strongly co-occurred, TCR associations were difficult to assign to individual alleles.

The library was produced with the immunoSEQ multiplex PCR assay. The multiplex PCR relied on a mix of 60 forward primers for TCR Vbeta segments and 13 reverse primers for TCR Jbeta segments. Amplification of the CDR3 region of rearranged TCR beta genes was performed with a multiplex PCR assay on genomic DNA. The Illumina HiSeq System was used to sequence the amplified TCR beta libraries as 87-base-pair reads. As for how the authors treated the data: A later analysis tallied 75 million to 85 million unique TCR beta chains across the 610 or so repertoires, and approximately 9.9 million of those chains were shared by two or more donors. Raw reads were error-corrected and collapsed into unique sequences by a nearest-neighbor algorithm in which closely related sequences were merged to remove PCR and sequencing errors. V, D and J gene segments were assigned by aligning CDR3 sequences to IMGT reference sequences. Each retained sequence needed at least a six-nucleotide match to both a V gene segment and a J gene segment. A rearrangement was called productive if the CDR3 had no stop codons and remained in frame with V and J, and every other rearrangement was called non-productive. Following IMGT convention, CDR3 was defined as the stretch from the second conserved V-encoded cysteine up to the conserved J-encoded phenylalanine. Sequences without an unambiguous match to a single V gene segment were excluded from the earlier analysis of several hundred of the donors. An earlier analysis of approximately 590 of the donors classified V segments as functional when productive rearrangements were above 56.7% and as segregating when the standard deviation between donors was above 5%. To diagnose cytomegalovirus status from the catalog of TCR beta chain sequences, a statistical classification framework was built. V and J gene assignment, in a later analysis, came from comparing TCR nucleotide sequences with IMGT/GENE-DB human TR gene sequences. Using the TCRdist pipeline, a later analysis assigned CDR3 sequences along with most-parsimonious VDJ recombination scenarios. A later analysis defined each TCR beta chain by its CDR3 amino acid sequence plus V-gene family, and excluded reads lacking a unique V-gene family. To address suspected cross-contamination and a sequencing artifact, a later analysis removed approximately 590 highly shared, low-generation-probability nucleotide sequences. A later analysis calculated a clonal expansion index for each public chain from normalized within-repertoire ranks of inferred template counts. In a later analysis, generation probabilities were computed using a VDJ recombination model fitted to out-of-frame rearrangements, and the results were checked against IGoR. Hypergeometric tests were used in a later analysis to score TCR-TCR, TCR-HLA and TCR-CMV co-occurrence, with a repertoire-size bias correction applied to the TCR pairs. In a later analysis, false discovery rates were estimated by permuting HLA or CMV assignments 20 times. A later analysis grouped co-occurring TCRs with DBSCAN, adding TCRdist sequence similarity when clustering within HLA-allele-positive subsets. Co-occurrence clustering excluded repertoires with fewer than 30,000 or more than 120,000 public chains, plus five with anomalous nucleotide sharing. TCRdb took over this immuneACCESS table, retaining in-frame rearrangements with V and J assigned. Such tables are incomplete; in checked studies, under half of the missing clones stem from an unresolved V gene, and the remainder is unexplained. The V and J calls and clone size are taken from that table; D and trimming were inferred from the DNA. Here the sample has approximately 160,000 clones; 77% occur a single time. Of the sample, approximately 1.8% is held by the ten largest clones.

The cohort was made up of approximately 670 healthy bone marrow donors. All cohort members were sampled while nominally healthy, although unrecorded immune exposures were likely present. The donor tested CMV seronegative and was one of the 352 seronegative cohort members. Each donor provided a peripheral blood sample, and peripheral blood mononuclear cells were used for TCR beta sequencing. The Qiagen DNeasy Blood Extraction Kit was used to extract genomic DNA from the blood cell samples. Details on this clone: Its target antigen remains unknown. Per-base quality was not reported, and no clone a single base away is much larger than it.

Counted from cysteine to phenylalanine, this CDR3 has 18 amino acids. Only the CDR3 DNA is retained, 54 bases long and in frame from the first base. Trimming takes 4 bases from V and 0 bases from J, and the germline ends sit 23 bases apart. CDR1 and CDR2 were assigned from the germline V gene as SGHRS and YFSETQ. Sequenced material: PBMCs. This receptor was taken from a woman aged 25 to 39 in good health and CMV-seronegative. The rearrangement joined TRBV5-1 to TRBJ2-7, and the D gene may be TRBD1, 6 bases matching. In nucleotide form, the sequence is TGCGCCAGCAGCGCCCTACCCACAGGGATTAGCTTCTCCTACGAGCAGTACTTC. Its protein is CASSALPTGISFSYEQYF.